This T cell receptor beta chain was recorded in a study of cytomegalovirus exposure and HLA in healthy donors. Study-level findings and limits: Rarity held for most TCR sequences, but there were some public TCRs that occurred in many donors. Later on, analysis showed that most CMV-associated TCR beta chains appeared to be HLA-restricted. Some TCR beta chains (164 of them) were listed as cytomegalovirus-associated.

Primers: 60 Vbeta forward and 13 Jbeta reverse. Sequencing used immunoSEQ multiplex PCR; TCRdb keeps in-frame clones, though not all of them. Of 200,000 or so clones listed, 70% to 85% are singletons. Concerning this clone itself: The antigen is unknown.

CDR1 and CDR2 from the germline V gene are PRHDT and FYEKMQ (reference sequence). V was clipped by 5 bases and J by 3 bases; unmatched bases: 6. The CDR3 extends over 17 amino acids. The chain links TRBV13 to TRBJ2-1; 14 bases map to TRBD2. Sequencing was carried out using PBMCs. The TCR was taken from a girl aged 2-15 years in good health and CMV-seronegative. The CDR3 DNA follows: TGTGCCAGCAGCCCCGGGACTAGCGGGGGTAACTACAATGAGCAGTTCTTC. This translates into CASSPGTSGGNYNEQFF.